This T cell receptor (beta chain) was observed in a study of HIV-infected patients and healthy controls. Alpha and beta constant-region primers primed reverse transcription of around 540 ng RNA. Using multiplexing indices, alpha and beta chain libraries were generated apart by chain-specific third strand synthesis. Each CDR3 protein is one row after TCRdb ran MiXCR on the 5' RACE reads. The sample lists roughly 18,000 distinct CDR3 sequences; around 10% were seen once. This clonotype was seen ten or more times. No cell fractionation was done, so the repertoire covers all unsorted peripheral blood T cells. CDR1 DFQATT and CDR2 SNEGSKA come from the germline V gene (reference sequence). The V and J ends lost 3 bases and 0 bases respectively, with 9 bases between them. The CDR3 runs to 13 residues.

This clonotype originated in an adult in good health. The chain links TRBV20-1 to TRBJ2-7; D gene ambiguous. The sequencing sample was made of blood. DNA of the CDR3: TGCAGTGCTAGGCCCCAGATCTCCTACGAGCAGTACTTC. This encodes CSARPQISYEQYF.